This T cell receptor beta chain was retrieved from a study of blood T cell repertoires in COVID-19. Study background: Some COVID-19 samples were acute and others convalescent; all came from the United States, Italy and Spain. The analysed material was cDNA or gDNA that came from T cells, B-cell-depleted T cells, or PBMCs.

In the original analysis: Reference gene primer amplification gave nucleated cell count estimates. Clones were read by immunoSEQ multiplex PCR, and TCRdb kept only the in-frame ones, dropping some. V, J and clone size were drawn from that table, and D and trimming were deduced from the DNA. The table includes over 400,000 clones, 75% to 90% detected once. Trimming took 4 bases from V and 5 from J, leaving 8 bases between them. The CDR3 totals 12 residues. Germline V CDR1 and CDR2: SQVTM, ANQGSEA. Sample: peripheral blood. This TCR derives from a woman in her twenties or thirties with active or convalescent COVID-19. This chain links TRBV29-1 with TRBJ2-2; the D is unclear. CDR3 nucleotides: TGCAGCGTTGTCGAGGTGACCGGGGAGCTGTTTTTT. The encoded protein is CSVVEVTGELFF.